Below are 12 T cell receptor beta chains sequenced from a single sample in a study of cytomegalovirus exposure and HLA in healthy donors. Researchers ran the PCR with 60 Vbeta and 13 Jbeta primers. The data were produced by immunoSEQ multiplex PCR, yet TCRdb's version contains in-frame clones alone and is incomplete. The sample includes just over 150,000 clones, approximately 79% of them seen just once. Source material: PBMCs. Receptors originate from a woman aged 45-60 years in good health and CMV-seropositive.

The genes are TRBV19 and TRBJ1-1, with D unresolved. V lost 4 bases, J lost 1 base, and 13 bases lay in between. Germline CDR1 LNHDA, CDR2 SQIVND (reference sequence). CDR3 length: 15 amino acids. This chain's CDR3 is CASSTLGVRNTEAFF. As DNA, the CDR3 is TGTGCCAGTAGTACCCTAGGCGTTCGGAACACTGAAGCTTTCTTT.

The gene calls are TRBV2 and TRBJ2-7, with 10 positions matching TRBD2. The ends lost 8 bases at V and 5 bases at J; junction bases unmatched: 9. CDR3 size: 14 residues. Germline CDR1 SNHLY, CDR2 FYNNEI. CDR3 nucleotides: TGTGCCAGCTACCGAAGCGGGGGGGTGAACGAGCAGTACTTC. This sequence encodes CASYRSGGVNEQYF.

A few counts support this clone. The V call is TRBV13, the J call TRBJ2-7; 16 nucleotides line up with TRBD2. The junction had 7 bases not matched to a gene; V was cut back by 1 base and J by 4 bases. Germline values: CDR1 PRHDT, CDR2 FYEKMQ (reference sequence). CDR3 length: 18 residues. The CDR3 loop reads CASSLEGLAGGRRYEQYF. Here the CDR3 DNA reads TGTGCCAGCAGCTTAGAGGGACTAGCGGGAGGGCGGCGGTACGAGCAGTACTTC.

The chain has TRBV25-1 and TRBJ2-2; D gene unclear. CDR1 and CDR2 from the germline V gene are MGHDK and SYGVNS. V was clipped by 3 bases and J by 4 bases, with 12 bases between them. This CDR3 is built from 15 residues. The CDR3 DNA reads as TGTGCCAGCAGTGAGCGACCGAGGAGCACCGGGGAGCTGTTTTTT. This translates into CASSERPRSTGELFF.

Details on this clone: One end of the junction fails to match germline, which may point to a read error. V is TRBV15 and J is TRBJ1-2, with D unresolved. The CDR3 runs 15 residues. Germline CDR1 is LNHNV and CDR2 is YYDKDF (reference sequence). DNA of the CDR3: TGTGCCACCAGCCCCGACTTCTTGGGTGGATTTACTACCGCCTTC. Protein product: CATSPDFLGGFTTAF.

This chain uses TRBV27 with TRBJ2-1, with 9 nucleotides matching TRBD1. V was clipped by 10 bases and J by 3 bases; unmatched bases: 7. Germline V CDR1 and CDR2: MNHEY, SMNVEV (reference sequence). The CDR3 totals 14 residues. The CDR3 DNA reads TGTGCCACCCGCTGGGGACAGGGCTACAATGAGCAGTTCTTC. It yields the protein CATRWGQGYNEQFF.

The V and J genes are TRBV29-1 and TRBJ2-7; D unclear. The germline V gene has CDR1 SQVTM and CDR2 ANQGSEA. Deletions cut 0 bases from V and 4 bases from J, with 7 bases between. There are 12 residues in the CDR3. The CDR3 DNA is TGCAGCGTTGAAGAGGCAGGTTACGAGCAGTACTTC. Residues: CSVEEAGYEQYF.

This clone occurred a few times. Relative to the germline gene, one junction end is altered; a read error may explain this. The chain recombines TRBV27 with TRBJ2-5; 8 bases are shared with TRBD1. CDR3 length: 15 residues. Germline V gives CDR1 MNHEY, CDR2 SMNVEV (reference sequence). This CDR3 is CASSTGTGTQQTQYF. Here the CDR3 DNA reads TGTGCCAGCAGTACCGGGACAGGCACCCAACAGACCCAGTACTTC.

V and J are TRBV27 and TRBJ1-6, with 7 bases aligning to TRBD1. Trimming at V came to 6 bases and at J to 3 bases, leaving 8 bases not matched to a gene. Germline V gene sequence: CDR1 MNHEY, CDR2 SMNVEV (reference sequence). The CDR3 spans 16 residues. CDR3 sequence (DNA): TGTGCCAGCAGACGCACAGGGGCCCTCTATAATTCACCCCTCCACTTT. Translating gives CASRRTGALYNSPLHF.

V gene TRBV9 combines with J gene TRBJ1-2; TRBD1 matches at 7 bases. Germline V CDR1 and CDR2: SGDLS, YYNGEE. This CDR3 region has 12 residues. Losses at the gene ends were 3 bases for V and 6 bases for J; bases not matched to a gene: 2. CDR3 residues: CASSGQGHGYTF. CDR3 in DNA: TGTGCCAGCAGCGGACAGGGACATGGCTACACCTTC.

The chain is built from TRBV20-1 and TRBJ2-7, with a weak D call TRBD1 (6 bases). V was pared by 6 bases and J by 6 bases, with 12 bases between. CDR1 is DFQATT and CDR2 is SNEGSKA in the germline V gene (reference sequence). This CDR3 has 11 residues. Written as DNA, the CDR3 is TGCAGTGCCAGACAGGATCTCGAGCAGTACTTC. This translates into CSARQDLEQYF.

V usage is TRBV11-2 and J usage is TRBJ2-7, with D uncertain. This CDR3 has 15 amino acids. The germline gives CDR1 SGHAT, CDR2 FQNNGV. V gave up 5 bases and J gave up 0 bases, with 14 bases separating them. CDR3 amino acids: CASSPLRMSSYEQYF. In nucleotides, the CDR3 is TGTGCCAGCAGCCCCCTCAGGATGAGCTCCTACGAGCAGTACTTC.